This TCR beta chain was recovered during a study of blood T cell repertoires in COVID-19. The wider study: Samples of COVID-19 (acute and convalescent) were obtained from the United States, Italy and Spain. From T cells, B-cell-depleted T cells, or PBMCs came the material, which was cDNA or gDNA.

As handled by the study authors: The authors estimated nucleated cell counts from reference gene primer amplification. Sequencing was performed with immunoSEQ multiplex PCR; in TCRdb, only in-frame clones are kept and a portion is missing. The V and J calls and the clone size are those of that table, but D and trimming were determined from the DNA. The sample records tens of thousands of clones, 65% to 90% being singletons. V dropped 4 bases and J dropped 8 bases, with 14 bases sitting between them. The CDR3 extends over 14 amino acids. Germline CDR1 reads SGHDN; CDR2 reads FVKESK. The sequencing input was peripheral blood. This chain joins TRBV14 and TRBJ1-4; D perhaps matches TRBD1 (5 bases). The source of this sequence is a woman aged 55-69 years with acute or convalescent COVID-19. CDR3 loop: CASSPRAGGEKLFF. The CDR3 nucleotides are TGTGCCAGCAGCCCCCGGGCCGGGGGGGAAAAACTGTTTTTT. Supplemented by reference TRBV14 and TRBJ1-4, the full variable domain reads EAGVTQFPSHSVIEKGQTVTLRCDPISGHDNLYWYRRVMGKEIKFLLHFVKESKQDESGMPNNRFLAERTGGTYSTLKVQPAELEDSGVYFCASSPRAGGEKLFFGSGTQLSVL.